This T cell receptor beta chain comes out of a study of shared clonotypes between healthy human individuals. CD8 cells regarded as naive lacked CD45RO, were positively chosen for CCR7, and omitted terminally differentiated effector memory CD45RA+ cells. Trimming took 4 bases from V and 5 from J; bases not matched to a gene: 9. CDR1 SGHRS and CDR2 YFSETQ come from the germline V gene. The CDR3 length is 15 residues. The assay ran at deep level. Assay used: immunoSEQ multiplex PCR; TCRdb lists only in-frame clones, some missing. Here the sample spans more than 550,000 clones, about 90% being singletons. Study-wide points: Non-shared clonotypes were found to have lower generation probabilities than the clonotypes that were shared by all four of the sorted-subset donors. Some naive CD4 clonotypes, around 4.7%, turned up in common across a few donors. Memory subsets generally showed lower estimated richness than naive subsets.

About this clone itself: Its antigen is still unknown.

The sequencing sample was made of naive CD8+ T cells sorted from blood. The rearrangement joins TRBV5-1 to TRBJ2-5, with 9 bases identical to TRBD1. This TCR came from a man under 40 in good health. DNA of the CDR3: TGCGCCAGCAGCCCCCGCCGGACAGGGGTGGAGACCCAGTACTTC. It codes for CASSPRRTGVETQYF.